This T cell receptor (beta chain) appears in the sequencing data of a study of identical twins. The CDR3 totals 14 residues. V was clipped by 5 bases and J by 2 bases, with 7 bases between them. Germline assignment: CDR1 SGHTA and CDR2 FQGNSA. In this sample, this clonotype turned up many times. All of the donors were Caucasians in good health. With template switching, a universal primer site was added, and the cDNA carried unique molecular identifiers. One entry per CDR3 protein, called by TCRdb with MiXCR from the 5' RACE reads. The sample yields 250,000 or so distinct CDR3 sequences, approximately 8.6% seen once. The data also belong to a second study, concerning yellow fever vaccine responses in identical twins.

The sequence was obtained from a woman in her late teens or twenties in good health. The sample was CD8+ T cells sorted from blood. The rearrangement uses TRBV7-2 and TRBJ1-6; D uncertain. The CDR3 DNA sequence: TGTGCCAGCAGCCGGGGTACCTATAATTCACCCCTCCACTTT. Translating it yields CASSRGTYNSPLHF.